This T cell receptor beta chain was sequenced for a study of cytomegalovirus exposure and HLA in healthy donors. As for this clone: The target antigen is unknown.

Both 60 Vbeta primers and 13 Jbeta primers went into the PCR. Clones were read by immunoSEQ multiplex PCR, and TCRdb kept only the in-frame ones, dropping some. The sample gives 130,000 or so clones, 70% to 85% of which show up once; 1.5% to 2% is in the top ten. General study findings and limits: Researchers reported in a later analysis that a missense DCLRE1C variant was tied to TCR beta V- and J-gene trimming. A list of 150 to 200 TCR beta chains associated with cytomegalovirus was given. In a later analysis, across HLA loci, associated TCR counts were highest for DRB1, lowest for HLA-C.

The donors were healthy bone marrow donors. This receptor was identified in a man in his forties in good health and CMV-seronegative. Material for sequencing was PBMCs.

The CDR3, as DNA: TGTGCCTGGAGTGTTGGGACAGGTAGTAACATTCAGTACTTC. Translated, it gives CAWSVGTGSNIQYF. The chain links TRBV30 to TRBJ2-4; 8 bases are shared with TRBD1. This CDR3 spans 14 amino acids. Losses at the gene ends were 0 bases for V and 7 bases for J; bases not matched to a gene: 5. Germline values: CDR1 GTSNPN, CDR2 SVGIG (reference sequence).